Below, 23 T cell receptor beta chains from the same sample are listed, as sequenced in a study of cytomegalovirus exposure and HLA in healthy donors. The PCR made use of 60 Vbeta and 13 Jbeta primers. Profiling relied on immunoSEQ multiplex PCR, and the TCRdb table lists in-frame clones only, not all of them. The repertoire holds 310,000 or so clones, with 70% to 90% as singletons. The sample comprised PBMCs. Receptors originate from a young woman in good health and CMV-seronegative.

The J gene is TRBJ1-2, the V gene TRBV19; D is unclear. CDR3 length: 15 residues. Germline V lookup: CDR1 LNHDA, CDR2 SQIVND (reference sequence). V was pared by 7 bases and J by 4 bases, with 19 bases between. The CDR3 is CASTLSEGSGYGYTF. Here the CDR3 DNA reads TGTGCCAGTACCCTTTCGGAGGGTTCGGGCTATGGCTACACCTTC. Full variable domain (rest looked up from reference TRBV19 and TRBJ1-2): DGGITQSPKYLFRKEGQNVTLSCEQNLNHDAMYWYRQDPGQGLRLIYYSQIVNDFQKGDIAEGYSVSREKKESFPLTVTSAQKNPTAFYLCASTLSEGSGYGYTFGSGTRLTVV.

This clone was picked up one time. The chain employs TRBV2 and TRBJ1-1; 10 positions match TRBD1. Unmatched junction bases numbered 11, after V lost 7 bases and J lost 6 bases. The CDR3 runs to 15 residues. The germline CDR1 and CDR2 sequences are SNHLY and FYNNEI. The CDR3, as DNA: TGTGCCAGCAACCAGGGACAGGGGTTTGGTCCTGAAGCTTTCTTT. The encoded protein is CASNQGQGFGPEAFF.

The rearrangement joins TRBV29-1 to TRBJ1-4; TRBD1 might be the D (6 bases). CDR3 length: 14 amino acids. Germline loops: CDR1 SQVTM, CDR2 ANQGSEA. V was trimmed by 6 bases and J by 2 bases, leaving 13 bases between them. Here the CDR3 reads CSVRGDRTNEKLFF. The CDR3 bases are TGCAGCGTCAGAGGAGACAGGACTAATGAAAAACTGTTTTTT. The entire variable domain, with the rest obtained from reference TRBV29-1 and TRBJ1-4, is as follows: SAVISQKPSRDICQRGTSLTIQCQVDSQVTMMFWYRQQPGQSLTLIATANQGSEATYESGFVIDKFPISRPNLTFSTLTVSNMSPEDSSIYLCSVRGDRTNEKLFFGSGTQLSVL.

This clone was picked up one time. In nucleotides, the CDR3 is TGTGCCACTGGGGGACGGGGCGGAATAACAGGGGGCGGAGGCTATGGCTACACCTTC. Protein product: CATGGRGGITGGGGYGYTF. This chain connects TRBV10-3 to TRBJ1-2; 9 nucleotides agree with TRBD1. Germline CDR1 and CDR2: ENHRY and SYGVKD. J was trimmed by 4 bases and V by 10 bases; bases with no gene match: 25. The CDR3 spans 19 residues.

The CDR3 nucleotides are TGTGCCAGCAGTTACGGGGCAGGGGCTGGAAACACCATATATTTT. It translates to CASSYGAGAGNTIYF. This chain links TRBV6-6 with TRBJ1-3, with D tentatively TRBD1 (6 bases). In germline, CDR1 is MNHNY, CDR2 SVGAGI (reference sequence). V was pared by 2 bases and J by 2 bases, with 10 bases between. The CDR3 is made up of 15 amino acids.

The rearrangement joins TRBV6-5 to TRBJ1-3; the D gene is possibly TRBD1 (5 bases). This CDR3 has 15 amino acids. V gave up 7 bases and J gave up 0 bases, with 13 bases separating them. Germline V lookup: CDR1 MNHEY, CDR2 SVGAGI. Here the CDR3 DNA reads TGTGCCAGCACCCCAGGGCCGAACTCTGGAAACACCATATATTTT. Protein sequence: CASTPGPNSGNTIYF.

The genes are TRBV19 and TRBJ1-6; D remains ambiguous. This CDR3 is built from 13 residues. Germline values: CDR1 LNHDA, CDR2 SQIVND (reference sequence). Between the trimmed V and J ends, which lost 5 bases and 7 bases, there was a span of 9 bases. The CDR3 coding sequence is TGTGCCAGTAGTGAGCTCCCAAATTCACCCCTCCACTTT. Residues: CASSELPNSPLHF.

This clone was seen just once. V and J are TRBV2 and TRBJ1-6; possibly TRBD1 for D (5 bases). CDR1 SNHLY and CDR2 FYNNEI come from the germline V gene. V was clipped by 7 bases and J by 9 bases, with 19 bases between them. This CDR3 contains 15 residues. DNA of the CDR3: TGTGCCAGCACCGAACGGGGGACGCGAGGTTCACCCCTCCACTTT. This translates into CASTERGTRGSPLHF.

The rearrangement joins TRBV7-6 to TRBJ2-7, with 13 bases fitting TRBD2. This CDR3 has 19 residues. Looked up from germline, CDR1 is SGHVS and CDR2 is FNYEAQ. Unmatched junction bases numbered 9, after V lost 1 base and J lost 0 bases. The CDR3, as DNA: TGTGCCAGCAGCTTAGAACTAGCGGGGGGGACGCCGAGCTCCTACGAGCAGTACTTC. It translates to CASSLELAGGTPSSYEQYF.

The chain joins TRBV27 to TRBJ2-7; TRBD2 aligns across 10 bases. CDR1 and CDR2 from the germline V gene are MNHEY and SMNVEV (reference sequence). Trimming took 3 bases from V and 0 from J; bases not matched to a gene: 2. The CDR3 covers 15 residues. DNA of the CDR3: TGTGCCAGCAGTTTGAAGCGGGGGGGCTCCTACGAGCAGTACTTC. Translated: CASSLKRGGSYEQYF.

The chain links TRBV6-5 to TRBJ2-5; 8 bases are shared with TRBD1. The J call is in doubt because the DNA end fits TRBJ2-7 better. Germline-derived CDR1 and CDR2 are MNHEY and SVGAGI. The CDR3 length is 13 residues. DNA of the CDR3: TGTGCCAGCAGCCGACAGGGGCCTTACGAGCAGTACTTC. Translation: CASSRQGPYEQYF.

This rearrangement joins TRBV2 to TRBJ1-1; the D gene is possibly TRBD1 (6 bases). The germline V gene has CDR1 SNHLY and CDR2 FYNNEI. V lost 6 bases, J lost 6 bases, and 17 bases lay in between. The CDR3 length is 14 residues. The CDR3 DNA sequence: TGTGCCAGCAGACCCGGGACATCGGGCCCTGAAGCTTTCTTT. This encodes CASRPGTSGPEAFF.

The chain joins TRBV6-5 to TRBJ1-2; D is unresolved. CDR1 and CDR2 (germline): MNHEY, SVGAGI. V was shortened by 6 bases and J by 14 bases, with 25 bases between the two germline ends. CDR3 size: 14 residues. The CDR3 sequence is CASRNVRRNGGGTF. CDR3 DNA: TGTGCCAGCAGAAACGTACGCCGAAACGGAGGCGGTACCTTC.

The genes are TRBV6-1 and TRBJ1-6; 9 bases fit TRBD1. V lost 6 bases, J lost 7 bases, and 7 bases stayed unmatched. The CDR3 consists of 15 residues. Germline CDR1 is MNHNS and CDR2 is SASEGT. CDR3 sequence reads: CASSLQGAPNSPLHF. The CDR3 nucleotides are TGTGCCAGCAGCCTACAGGGGGCCCCAAATTCACCCCTCCACTTT.

This chain uses TRBV7-3 with TRBJ2-7, with TRBD2 matching 14 bases. The CDR3 runs to 18 residues. V lost 4 bases, J lost 7 bases, and 15 bases stayed unmatched. The germline V gene encodes CDR1 SGHTA and CDR2 FQGTGA. As DNA, the CDR3 is TGTGCCAGCAGCTCGGGACTAGCGGGGGTCCCGCCTAAAGGAGAGCAGTACTTC. Protein product: CASSSGLAGVPPKGEQYF.

The chain uses TRBV6-5 and TRBJ2-7; 7 nucleotides align to TRBD1. The ends lost 5 bases at V and 1 base at J; junction bases unmatched: 5. Germline CDR1 MNHEY, CDR2 SVGAGI. The CDR3 is 14 residues long. This CDR3 is CASSSPGGSYEQYF. The CDR3 DNA sequence: TGTGCCAGCAGTAGCCCAGGGGGTTCCTACGAGCAGTACTTC.

The chain couples TRBV27 to TRBJ1-6, with 9 nucleotides matching TRBD1. Germline V gives CDR1 MNHEY, CDR2 SMNVEV (reference sequence). V shed 5 bases, J shed 8 bases, and the junction held 7 bases outside the gene matches. The CDR3 is 15 amino acids. CDR3 coding DNA: TGTGCCAGCAGTCCTGGGACAGGGAGGGATTCACCCCTCCACTTT. Residues: CASSPGTGRDSPLHF.

This chain connects TRBV11-2 to TRBJ2-5, with D perhaps matching TRBD2 (5 bases). The J call may be wrong; the DNA end is better matched by TRBJ2-7. The germline gives CDR1 SGHAT, CDR2 FQNNGV. This CDR3 comprises 16 residues. As DNA, the CDR3 is TGTGCCAGCAGCCCGTTGATATCGAGCGGATCCTACGAGCAGTACTTC. Protein product: CASSPLISSGSYEQYF.

The chain recombines TRBV6-5 with TRBJ1-4; 7 bases map to TRBD1. This CDR3 spans 15 amino acids. Germline V CDR1 and CDR2: MNHEY, SVGAGI. Trimming cost V 6 bases and J 2 bases; bases outside gene matches: 6. The CDR3 DNA is TGTGCCAGCAGGCCCCAGGGGGTGACTAATGAAAAACTGTTTTTT. It yields the protein CASRPQGVTNEKLFF.

The V and J genes are TRBV19 and TRBJ1-1, with D perhaps matching TRBD1 (5 bases). V was pared by 4 bases and J by 1 base, with 13 bases between. The germline gives CDR1 LNHDA, CDR2 SQIVND (reference sequence). The CDR3 sequence is 15 residues long. This chain's CDR3 is CASSTQTVPNTEAFF. The CDR3 nucleotides are TGTGCCAGTAGTACCCAGACAGTTCCGAACACTGAAGCTTTCTTT.

This chain links TRBV9 with TRBJ2-5; D is ambiguous. V was shortened by 0 bases and J by 5 bases, with 8 bases between the two germline ends. Germline loops: CDR1 SGDLS, CDR2 YYNGEE. The length of the CDR3 is 13 residues. The CDR3 reads CASSVDSRETQYF. The CDR3, as DNA: TGTGCCAGCAGCGTAGACTCGCGGGAGACCCAGTACTTC.

This chain connects TRBV5-1 to TRBJ2-3; TRBD2 aligns across 8 bases. CDR1 is SGHRS and CDR2 is YFSETQ in the germline V gene. After removal of 0 bases from V and 3 bases from J, the junction contained 6 bases not matched to a gene. This CDR3 has 16 amino acids. The CDR3 DNA reads as TGCGCCAGCAGCTTGGAAGGCGGGGGGTCGACAGATACGCAGTATTTT. It yields the protein CASSLEGGGSTDTQYF.

The chain couples TRBV5-1 to TRBJ2-1, with 7 bases identical to TRBD2. Trimming removed 4 bases from V and 3 bases from J; junction bases left unmatched: 4. The CDR3 contains 14 residues. CDR1 SGHRS and CDR2 YFSETQ come from the germline V gene. CDR3 coding DNA: TGCGCCAGCAGCACCCCTAGCGGCTACAATGAGCAGTTCTTC. It codes for CASSTPSGYNEQFF.